Shown below are 25 T cell receptor beta chains from a single sample sequenced in a study of blood T cell repertoires in COVID-19. Only in-frame clones appear in the TCRdb table, and some are missing; sequencing was by immunoSEQ multiplex PCR. The sample lists about 87,000 clones, roughly 91% occurring once. Sequenced input: peripheral blood. Receptor source: a man younger than 30 with COVID-19, enrolled during active disease.

V and J are TRBV10-1 and TRBJ2-7; TRBD2 might be the D (6 bases). CDR1 is WNHNN and CDR2 is SYGVQD in the germline V gene (reference sequence). V lost 6 bases, J lost 1 base, and 7 bases lay in between. The CDR3 has 12 residues. CDR3: CASSRESYEQYF. The CDR3 DNA reads TGCGCCAGCAGCCGGGAGTCCTACGAGCAGTACTTC.

The chain uses TRBV3-1 (or the pseudogene TRBV3-2) and TRBJ2-7; D gene uncertain. Germline V gene data show CDR1 as LGHDT and CDR2 as YNNKEL (reference sequence). The CDR3 is 14 residues long. The V and J ends lost 0 bases and 0 bases respectively, with 6 bases between them. This chain's CDR3 is CASSQDAISYEQYF. In DNA form, the CDR3 reads TGTGCCAGCAGCCAAGATGCGATCTCCTACGAGCAGTACTTC.

The chain employs TRBV30 and TRBJ2-4, with D perhaps TRBD2 (6 bases). V was clipped by 2 bases and J by 6 bases, with 17 bases between them. The germline CDR1 and CDR2 sequences are GTSNPN and SVGIG (reference sequence). CDR3 length: 15 residues. CDR3 sequence reads: CAWSFAIGGTNIQYF. The CDR3 DNA reads TGTGCCTGGAGTTTCGCCATTGGAGGGACAAACATTCAGTACTTC.

The chain is built from TRBV27 and TRBJ2-7; 8 positions match TRBD2. This CDR3 contains 16 residues. J lost 2 bases, V lost 5 bases, and 11 bases had no gene match. Germline assignment: CDR1 MNHEY and CDR2 SMNVEV (reference sequence). The CDR3 bases are TGTGCCAGCAGTAGCTATAGCGGGAAGATTCCCTACGAGCAGTACTTC. The encoded protein is CASSSYSGKIPYEQYF.

The chain uses TRBV7-3 and TRBJ2-1; 9 nucleotides line up with TRBD1. Germline V CDR1 and CDR2: SGHTA, FQGTGA. The junction had 6 bases not matched to a gene; V was cut back by 1 base and J by 5 bases. CDR3 length: 16 amino acids. The DNA for the CDR3 is TGTGCCAGCAGCTTAAGAGGGACAGGGAAGGACAATGAGCAGTTCTTC. Residues: CASSLRGTGKDNEQFF. Drawing the rest from reference TRBV7-3 and TRBJ2-1, the complete variable domain is GAGVSQTPSNKVTEKGKYVELRCDPISGHTALYWYRQSLGQGPEFLIYFQGTGAADDSGLPNDRFFAVRPEGSVSTLKIQRTERGDSAVYLCASSLRGTGKDNEQFFGPGTRLTVL.

J is TRBJ2-3 and V is TRBV15; tentatively, D is TRBD2 (7 bases). V lost 1 base, J lost 0 bases, and 11 bases lay in between. Germline V gene data show CDR1 as LNHNV and CDR2 as YYDKDF (reference sequence). This CDR3 comprises 16 residues. CDR3 sequence: CATSRGGGPSTDTQYF. CDR3 in DNA: TGTGCCACCAGCAGAGGGGGGGGCCCTAGCACAGATACGCAGTATTTT. The variable domain in full, completed from reference TRBV15 and TRBJ2-3, reads DAMVIQNPRYQVTQFGKPVTLSCSQTLNHNVMYWYQQKSSQAPKLLFHYYDKDFNNEADTPDNFQSRRPNTSFCFLDIRSPGLGDTAMYLCATSRGGGPSTDTQYFGPGTRLTVL.

The V call is TRBV7-8, the J call TRBJ1-3, with 7 nucleotides matching TRBD1. CDR1 SGHVS and CDR2 FQNEAQ come from the germline V gene. The V and J ends lost 5 bases and 4 bases, in that order; junction bases with no gene match: 5. This CDR3 is 14 amino acids long. CDR3: CASSPYRGGNTIYF. For the CDR3, the DNA is TGTGCCAGCAGCCCATACAGGGGAGGAAACACCATATATTTT.

This chain uses TRBV28 with TRBJ1-2; 8 positions match TRBD1. Germline V CDR1 and CDR2: MDHEN, SYDVKM. The CDR3 spans 14 residues. With V trimmed by 2 bases and J by 3 bases, 2 bases remained unmatched. Here the CDR3 DNA reads TGTGCCAGCAGTTTAACAGGGGGGGACTATGGCTACACCTTC. Amino acids: CASSLTGGDYGYTF.

This chain connects TRBV11-2 to TRBJ1-2; no clear D gene. V was trimmed by 4 bases and J by 13 bases, leaving 16 bases between them. The CDR3 runs 12 residues. Germline V gene lookup returns CDR1 SGHAT and CDR2 FQNNGV. The CDR3 loop reads CASSSTRRSLTF. The CDR3 DNA is TGTGCCAGCAGCTCTACGAGGCGGAGCCTCACCTTC.

The V and J genes are TRBV28 and TRBJ2-1; no definite D call. The V gene lost 5 bases and the J gene lost 12 bases, with 14 bases spanning the gap. The CDR3 is 12 residues long. Germline V gives CDR1 MDHEN, CDR2 SYDVKM. CDR3 DNA sequence: TGTGCCAGCAGTCCGGCTACAGAAGCGCAGTTCTTC. As protein: CASSPATEAQFF.

The chain uses TRBV6-4 and TRBJ2-3, with D unresolved. Germline assignment: CDR1 MRHNA and CDR2 SNTAGT. The CDR3 is 13 residues long. V lost 5 bases and J lost 0, with 6 bases in between. The DNA for the CDR3 is TGTGCCAGCAGTACTACTAGCACAGATACGCAGTATTTT. Translated, it gives CASSTTSTDTQYF.

In this sample, this clone turned up once. The chain recombines TRBV9 with TRBJ1-2; the match to TRBD1 covers 10 bases. Germline CDR1 SGDLS, CDR2 YYNGEE. V lost 1 base and J lost 5; bases outside the gene matches: 11. This CDR3 contains 17 residues. CDR3 amino acids: CASSVSAAGQGPYGYTF. The DNA of the CDR3 is TGTGCCAGCAGCGTATCAGCCGCGGGACAGGGGCCGTATGGCTACACCTTC.

The V call is TRBV2, the J call TRBJ1-5, with D tentatively TRBD1 (5 bases). Trimming cost V 5 bases and J 0 bases, with 8 bases left between them. Germline values: CDR1 SNHLY, CDR2 FYNNEI. There are 14 residues in the CDR3. The CDR3 region is CASSIRVSNQPQHF. The CDR3 DNA is TGTGCCAGCAGTATCAGGGTTAGCAATCAGCCCCAGCATTTT.

The chain links TRBV6-2 or TRBV6-3 to TRBJ2-5; TRBD2 aligns across 14 bases. The CDR3 has 16 residues. Germline values: CDR1 MNHEY, CDR2 SVGEGT. V was clipped by 6 bases and J by 4 bases; unmatched bases: 7. Here the CDR3 reads CASSPGLAGGRETQYF. The CDR3 bases are TGTGCCAGCAGCCCTGGACTAGCGGGAGGTAGAGAGACCCAGTACTTC.

The chain recombines TRBV4-3 with TRBJ2-1, with TRBD2 matching 7 bases. Germline CDR1 is LGHNA and CDR2 is YSLEER. Trimming removed 0 bases from V and 3 bases from J; junction bases left unmatched: 8. The CDR3 runs 17 residues. CDR3 nucleotide sequence: TGCGCCAGCAGCCAAGAGACGGGTAGGGAGGGCTACAATGAGCAGTTCTTC. Amino acid sequence: CASSQETGREGYNEQFF.

The rearrangement links TRBV19 to TRBJ2-1; the match to TRBD2 covers 14 bases. Per the germline V gene, CDR1 is LNHDA and CDR2 is SQIVND (reference sequence). The ends lost 5 bases at V and 0 bases at J; junction bases unmatched: 12. The CDR3 contains 20 residues. The CDR3 nucleotides read TGTGCCAGTAGTTACCGACTAGCGGGAGGGCCCTGGAGCTCCTACAATGAGCAGTTCTTC. It specifies CASSYRLAGGPWSSYNEQFF.

This chain connects TRBV6-2 or TRBV6-3 to TRBJ2-2; 10 bases agree with TRBD1. V gave up 6 bases and J gave up 3 bases; unmatched junction bases: 1. From germline, CDR1 is MNHEY and CDR2 SVGEGT. This CDR3 has 14 amino acids. The CDR3: CASSGTGDTGELFF. The DNA for the CDR3 is TGTGCCAGCAGCGGGACAGGGGACACCGGGGAGCTGTTTTTT.

For this clone: At one end the junction does not follow the germline gene, possibly because of a read error. The V call is TRBV29-1, the J call TRBJ1-1; 8 bases are shared with TRBD1. The CDR3 runs to 12 residues. Germline V lookup: CDR1 SQVTM, CDR2 ANQGSEA. DNA of the CDR3: TGCAGCGTACGACAGGGGAACGCTGAAGCTTTCTTT. Translation: CSVRQGNAEAFF.

This chain uses TRBV7-9 with TRBJ2-5, with 12 positions matching TRBD1. The V and J ends lost 6 bases and 5 bases, in that order; junction bases with no gene match: 13. CDR3 length equals 17 residues. Germline V gene sequence: CDR1 SEHNR, CDR2 FQNEAQ (reference sequence). The CDR3 DNA follows: TGTGCCAGCAGGTCCCCCAAGGGGACAGGGGGCATCGAGACCCAGTACTTC. Amino acid sequence: CASRSPKGTGGIETQYF. Full variable domain (remainder filled in from reference TRBV7-9 and TRBJ2-5): DTGVSQNPRHKITKRGQNVTFRCDPISEHNRLYWYRQTLGQGPEFLTYFQNEAQLEKSRLLSDRFSAERPKGSFSTLEIQRTEQGDSAMYLCASRSPKGTGGIETQYFGPGTRLLVL.

This chain links TRBV19 with TRBJ2-2, with 9 bases aligning to TRBD1. Looked up from germline, CDR1 is LNHDA and CDR2 is SQIVND (reference sequence). Trimming removed 10 bases from V and 3 bases from J; junction bases left unmatched: 9. The CDR3 runs 15 residues. CDR3 in DNA: TGTGCCACGCGATTCGGGACAGGGCACACCGGGGAGCTGTTTTTT. Amino acids: CATRFGTGHTGELFF.

This chain joins TRBV14 and TRBJ1-4; D is unresolved. V lost 0 bases and J 0 bases, leaving 11 bases between the germline ends. This CDR3 comprises 17 residues. CDR1 and CDR2 (germline): SGHDN, FVKESK. The chain's CDR3 is CASSQDSPSATNEKLFF. As DNA, the CDR3 is TGTGCCAGCAGCCAAGACAGTCCTAGTGCAACTAATGAAAAACTGTTTTTT.

J is TRBJ1-1 and V is TRBV5-1; D might be TRBD1 (5 bases). Germline V lookup: CDR1 SGHRS, CDR2 YFSETQ. V lost 4 bases to trimming and J lost 1 base, with 11 bases between them. The CDR3 is made up of 14 amino acids. For the CDR3, the DNA is TGCGCCAGCAGCCCAAGGACACAGAACACTGAAGCTTTCTTT. It translates to CASSPRTQNTEAFF.

This sequence joins TRBV7-2 and TRBJ2-5; the D gene is possibly TRBD1 (5 bases). The CDR3 extends over 17 amino acids. Germline CDR1 and CDR2: SGHTA and FQGNSA. V was trimmed by 7 bases and J by 1 base, leaving 22 bases between them. This CDR3 reads CASTPFAGPMTQETQYF. The CDR3 bases are TGTGCCAGCACCCCCTTTGCAGGGCCCATGACCCAAGAGACCCAGTACTTC.

This clone was detected only once. The V and J genes are TRBV4-3 and TRBJ2-7; the D gene is possibly TRBD2 (6 bases). Deletions cut 5 bases from V and 2 bases from J, with 19 bases between. The CDR3 is 16 residues long. CDR1 is LGHNA, CDR2 YSLEER, per germline. The CDR3 sequence: CASSFTLRAGTYEQYF. DNA for the CDR3: TGCGCCAGCAGCTTCACACTCCGGGCGGGGACCTACGAGCAGTACTTC.

The CDR3 here is CASRGQGPSNQPQHF. DNA for the CDR3: TGTGCCAGCAGGGGACAGGGTCCTAGCAATCAGCCCCAGCATTTT. The genes are TRBV6-5 and TRBJ1-5, with 9 bases that match TRBD1. Losses at the gene ends were 6 bases for V and 0 bases for J; bases not matched to a gene: 3. This CDR3 comprises 15 residues. Germline V gene sequence: CDR1 MNHEY, CDR2 SVGAGI.